Presented here are 7 T cell receptor beta chains from one specimen sequenced in a study of CD8+ T cells in alopecia areata. The treatment here: oral pan-JAK inhibitor, 5-10 mg twice daily. Once RNA had been extracted, it was reverse transcribed into cDNA to act as the sequencing template. The method was immunoSEQ multiplex PCR; TCRdb's version includes in-frame clones alone and lacks a portion of them. The sample carries around 120,000 clones, around 56% recorded once. The sample consisted of CD4+ T cells sorted from blood, taken at week 4, from a patient treated with tofacitinib. Every receptor here comes from a human donor with alopecia areata.

This clone was detected a few times. This chain uses TRBV30 with TRBJ1-1; no clear D. V shed 3 bases and J shed 4 bases, with 15 bases lying between them. Germline V lookup: CDR1 GTSNPN, CDR2 SVGIG (reference sequence). The CDR3 sequence is 14 residues long. CDR3 in amino acids: CAWRWIGSRTEAFF. The CDR3 coding sequence is TGTGCCTGGAGGTGGATTGGGAGTCGCACTGAAGCTTTCTTT.

This clone was recorded a few times. The rearrangement joins TRBV7-2 to TRBJ2-5; D is uncertain. In germline, CDR1 is SGHTA, CDR2 FQGNSA. V lost 0 bases to trimming and J lost 2 bases, with 10 bases between them. The CDR3 covers 15 residues. The CDR3 nucleotides read TGTGCCAGCAGCTTAGCTGGGGTCCAACAAGAGACCCAGTACTTC. Amino acids: CASSLAGVQQETQYF.

This clone was observed a few times. The V call is TRBV30, the J call TRBJ2-1, with D possibly TRBD2 on 6 matching bases. CDR1 and CDR2 (germline): GTSNPN, SVGIG (reference sequence). Trimming removed 3 bases at V and 12 bases at J, with 21 bases between. The CDR3 has 14 amino acids. CDR3 region: CAWSLPPSVQGQFF. CDR3 DNA: TGTGCCTGGAGCCTCCCTCCTAGCGTCCAGGGGCAGTTCTTC. Supplemented by reference TRBV30 and TRBJ2-1, the full variable domain reads SQTIHQWPATLVQPVGSPLSLECTVEGTSNPNLYWYRQAAGRGLQLLFYSVGIGQISSEVPQNLSASRPQDRQFILSSKKLLLSDSGFYLCAWSLPPSVQGQFFGPGTRLTVL.

J is TRBJ2-4 and V is TRBV6-1, with a weak D call TRBD1 (7 bases). V lost 11 bases and J 6 bases, leaving 17 bases between the germline ends. Germline V CDR1 and CDR2: MNHNS, SASEGT. There are 13 residues in the CDR3. This CDR3 is CASMEGALNIQYF. The CDR3 DNA sequence: TGTGCCTCCATGGAGGGGGCTTTAAACATTCAGTACTTC.

The J gene is TRBJ2-6, the V gene TRBV30; D is undetermined. The length of the CDR3 is 14 residues. V was clipped by 4 bases and J by 0 bases, with 7 bases between them. From germline, CDR1 is GTSNPN and CDR2 SVGIG (reference sequence). The CDR3 is CAWTIGSGANVLTF. DNA of the CDR3: TGTGCCTGGACCATCGGCTCTGGGGCCAACGTCCTGACTTTC.

The chain is built from TRBV18 and TRBJ1-5, with D unclear. The CDR3 covers 14 residues. V was clipped by 3 bases and J by 0 bases, with 6 bases between them. Per the germline V gene, CDR1 is KGHSH and CDR2 is LQKENI. The CDR3 DNA follows: TGTGCCAGCTCACCGGGTGGTAGCAATCAGCCCCAGCATTTT. Translated, it gives CASSPGGSNQPQHF.

The rearrangement joins TRBV29-1 to TRBJ1-1; 9 bases are a match to TRBD1. The V segment lost 7 bases and the J segment 4 bases; nucleotides outside the gene matches: 4. Germline values: CDR1 SQVTM, CDR2 ANQGSEA. This CDR3 has 12 amino acids. The CDR3 DNA follows: TGCAGCGCCCTGACAGGGGGCACTGAAGCTTTCTTT. It encodes CSALTGGTEAFF.